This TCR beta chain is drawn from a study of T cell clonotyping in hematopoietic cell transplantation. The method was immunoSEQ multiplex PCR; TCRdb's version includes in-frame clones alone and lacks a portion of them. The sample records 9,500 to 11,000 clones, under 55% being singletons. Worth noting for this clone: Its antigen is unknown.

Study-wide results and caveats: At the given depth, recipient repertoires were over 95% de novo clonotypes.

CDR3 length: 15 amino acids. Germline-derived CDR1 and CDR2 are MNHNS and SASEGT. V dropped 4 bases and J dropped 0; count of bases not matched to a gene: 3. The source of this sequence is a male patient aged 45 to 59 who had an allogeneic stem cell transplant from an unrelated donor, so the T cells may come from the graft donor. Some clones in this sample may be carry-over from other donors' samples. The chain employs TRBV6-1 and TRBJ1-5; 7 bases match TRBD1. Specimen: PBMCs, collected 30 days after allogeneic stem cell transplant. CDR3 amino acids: CASSGGTDSNQPQHF. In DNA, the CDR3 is TGTGCCAGCAGTGGAGGGACAGATAGCAATCAGCCCCAGCATTTT.